The 21 T cell receptor beta chains listed next were all sequenced from one sample in a study of blood T cell repertoires in COVID-19. Using immunoSEQ multiplex PCR, the repertoire was profiled, and TCRdb retains in-frame clones only, with some absent. In the table there are 250,000 to 350,000 clones, around 87% of which are singletons. Sequences were obtained from peripheral blood. All receptors come from a woman aged 45-65 years who had recovered from COVID-19.

This clone was counted once. V gene TRBV4-2 combines with J gene TRBJ1-3, with a possible D match to TRBD1 (6 bases). V dropped 4 bases and J dropped 0 bases, with 13 bases sitting between them. This CDR3 is 16 amino acids long. In germline, CDR1 is LGHNA, CDR2 YNFKEQ. Here the CDR3 DNA reads TGTGCCAGCAGCCTACAGGGTCCCCTCTCTGGAAACACCATATATTTT. Its protein product is CASSLQGPLSGNTIYF.

The chain has TRBV28 and TRBJ1-1; D perhaps matches TRBD1 (6 bases). Looked up from germline, CDR1 is MDHEN and CDR2 is SYDVKM. The length of the CDR3 is 14 residues. With 6 bases removed from V and 5 bases from J, the gap between germline ends came to 16 bases. The CDR3 loop reads CASRQGGSGTEAFF. The CDR3 DNA reads TGTGCCAGCAGACAGGGCGGATCAGGAACTGAAGCTTTCTTT.

The rearrangement joins TRBV30 to TRBJ1-2; a possible D gene is TRBD1 (6 bases). Germline V gene sequence: CDR1 GTSNPN, CDR2 SVGIG (reference sequence). CDR3 length equals 14 residues. V was cut by 7 bases and J by 0 bases, with 15 bases left in between. CDR3 sequence: CASTTGGSNYGYTF. DNA of the CDR3: TGTGCCTCTACGACAGGCGGCTCTAACTATGGCTACACCTTC.

The gene calls are TRBV18 and TRBJ2-1; D perhaps matches TRBD2 (5 bases). V gave up 3 bases and J gave up 0 bases, with 18 bases separating them. The germline V gene has CDR1 KGHSH and CDR2 LQKENI. This CDR3 has 18 amino acids. The CDR3 nucleotides are TGTGCCAGCTCACCTAATCCCCGCGGGCGGAGCTCCTACAATGAGCAGTTCTTC. It is translated as CASSPNPRGRSSYNEQFF.

This clone ranks as medium-sized. The CDR3 here is CTSSQNLYEQYF. CDR3 nucleotide sequence: TGCACCAGCAGCCAAAATCTCTACGAGCAGTACTTC. The chain combines TRBV1 with TRBJ2-7; TRBD2 is the table's D call, not checked against the DNA. TRBV1 is labeled a pseudogene. The CDR3 is 12 amino acids.

The chain recombines TRBV2 with TRBJ2-7, with 8 bases that match TRBD1. CDR3 length: 14 amino acids. Germline CDR1 reads SNHLY; CDR2 reads FYNNEI. With V trimmed by 5 bases and J by 7 bases, 10 bases remained unmatched. The CDR3 here is CASSFGQGVGEQYF. DNA for the CDR3: TGTGCCAGCAGTTTCGGACAGGGCGTCGGGGAGCAGTACTTC.

This clone came up a few times. The V and J genes are TRBV6-6 and TRBJ1-3; 7 positions match TRBD1. The CDR3 loop spans 14 amino acids. Germline-derived CDR1 and CDR2 are MNHNY and SVGAGI (reference sequence). J was trimmed by 4 bases and V by 6 bases; bases with no gene match: 6. DNA for the CDR3: TGTGCCAGCAGCGAGACAGGGTTAGGAAACACCATATATTTT. This translates into CASSETGLGNTIYF.

The genes are TRBV19 and TRBJ2-1; the match to TRBD2 covers 11 bases. This CDR3 comprises 15 residues. The V gene's germline CDR1 is LNHDA and CDR2 SQIVND (reference sequence). V lost 6 bases and J lost 8; bases outside the gene matches: 9. The CDR3 DNA is TGTGCCAGTAGGGACCCGGGACTAGCGGTCGATGAGCAGTTCTTC. Translated: CASRDPGLAVDEQFF. Drawing the rest from reference TRBV19 and TRBJ2-1, the complete variable domain is DGGITQSPKYLFRKEGQNVTLSCEQNLNHDAMYWYRQDPGQGLRLIYYSQIVNDFQKGDIAEGYSVSREKKESFPLTVTSAQKNPTAFYLCASRDPGLAVDEQFFGPGTRLTVL.

The chain combines TRBV9 with TRBJ2-7, with 12 bases matching TRBD2. Trimming cost V 4 bases and J 3 bases; bases outside gene matches: 2. The germline V gene encodes CDR1 SGDLS and CDR2 YYNGEE. CDR3 length equals 14 residues. CDR3 bases: TGTGCCAGCAGCCCGGGACTAGCGGGCTACGAGCAGTACTTC. Encoded protein: CASSPGLAGYEQYF.

The chain carries TRBV14 and TRBJ1-2; tentatively, D is TRBD1 (6 bases). CDR1 is SGHDN and CDR2 is FVKESK in the germline V gene. Between the trimmed V and J ends, which lost 1 base and 4 bases, there was a span of 19 bases. This CDR3 is built from 17 residues. The CDR3 coding sequence is TGTGCCAGCAGCCAAGCTAGGAAGCCAGGGGTTGGCTATGGCTACACCTTC. It encodes CASSQARKPGVGYGYTF.

The CDR3 coding sequence is TGTGCCAGCAGTTCTAACTTCGTAGGGGGCACTGAAGCTTTCTTT. Encoded protein: CASSSNFVGGTEAFF. This chain connects TRBV27 to TRBJ1-1, with D perhaps TRBD1 (6 bases). This CDR3 contains 15 residues. From germline, CDR1 is MNHEY and CDR2 SMNVEV (reference sequence). V gave up 4 bases and J gave up 4 bases, with 16 bases separating them.

The chain couples TRBV6-5 to TRBJ1-2; 8 nucleotides match TRBD1. Germline V lookup: CDR1 MNHEY, CDR2 SVGAGI. Trimming cost V 8 bases and J 5 bases; bases outside gene matches: 4. CDR3 length: 12 amino acids. CDR3 sequence (DNA): TGTGCCAGCCAAACAGGGGGGTATGGCTACACCTTC. Translating gives CASQTGGYGYTF.

The chain uses TRBV6-5 and TRBJ2-7, with a possible D match to TRBD2 (6 bases). The germline V gene has CDR1 MNHEY and CDR2 SVGAGI. Trimming shortened V by 0 bases and J by 5 bases, and 14 bases separated the two germline ends. The CDR3 extends over 15 amino acids. The CDR3 bases are TGTGCCAGCAGTTACTCGCGGGAAAGTAGCAACGAGCAGTACTTC. Protein: CASSYSRESSNEQYF.

The table lists this clone with a count of one. This sequence joins TRBV27 and TRBJ2-1; a possible D gene is TRBD1 (5 bases). Germline V gives CDR1 MNHEY, CDR2 SMNVEV (reference sequence). V was shortened by 7 bases and J by 10 bases, with 26 bases between the two germline ends. This CDR3 region has 16 residues. The CDR3 coding sequence is TGTGCCAGCATTTCTACAAACAGTAAAGCAGGGATCGAGCAGTTCTTC. Its protein is CASISTNSKAGIEQFF.

CDR3 amino acids: CATSVLAGGPTQYF. CDR3 DNA: TGTGCCACCAGCGTACTAGCGGGAGGGCCCACGCAGTATTTT. V and J are TRBV15 and TRBJ2-3, with TRBD2 identical over 13 bases. The CDR3 totals 14 residues. Trimming at V came to 5 bases and at J to 9 bases, leaving 5 bases not matched to a gene. The germline gives CDR1 LNHNV, CDR2 YYDKDF (reference sequence).

The chain links TRBV7-2 to TRBJ2-3, with TRBD1 matching 10 bases. In germline, CDR1 is SGHTA, CDR2 FQGNSA. This CDR3 contains 14 residues. The ends lost 4 bases at V and 5 bases at J; junction bases unmatched: 3. The CDR3 DNA reads TGTGCCAGCAGCTGGACAGGGGGTGAAGATACGCAGTATTTT. Its translation: CASSWTGGEDTQYF.

The V and J genes are TRBV10-3 and TRBJ1-1; D possibly corresponds to TRBD1 (6 bases). This CDR3 is 14 amino acids long. CDR1 and CDR2 from the germline V gene are ENHRY and SYGVKD. Trimming cost V 3 bases and J 4 bases, with 12 bases left between them. CDR3 sequence reads: CAISDRGEGTEAFF. The CDR3 bases are TGTGCCATCAGTGATAGGGGGGAGGGCACTGAAGCTTTCTTT.

The chain is built from TRBV2 and TRBJ1-2; no definite D call. The CDR3 covers 14 residues. V was clipped by 1 base and J by 7 bases, with 13 bases between them. Looked up from germline, CDR1 is SNHLY and CDR2 is FYNNEI. Here the CDR3 reads CASSEVSIEFGYTF. In nucleotides, the CDR3 is TGTGCCAGCAGTGAAGTGAGTATCGAATTTGGCTACACCTTC.

The chain recombines TRBV30 with TRBJ1-2; D unclear. This CDR3 is built from 13 residues. Germline CDR1 is GTSNPN and CDR2 is SVGIG (reference sequence). V lost 4 bases, J lost 0 bases, and 9 bases lay in between. CDR3 sequence (DNA): TGTGCCTGGACGGGTCAGACTAACTATGGCTACACCTTC. It encodes CAWTGQTNYGYTF.

J is TRBJ1-5 and V is TRBV18; TRBD1 is a possible D gene (6 bases). V lost 6 bases to trimming and J lost 1 base, with 13 bases between them. CDR1 and CDR2 from the germline V gene are KGHSH and LQKENI. The CDR3 length is 15 residues. The CDR3 nucleotides read TGTGCCAGCTCCAGCACTACAGGGAGCAATCAGCCCCAGCATTTT. Translation gives CASSSTTGSNQPQHF.

V is TRBV25-1 and J is TRBJ1-3; no reliable D call. The germline V gene has CDR1 MGHDK and CDR2 SYGVNS. V lost 4 bases and J 2 bases, leaving 6 bases between the germline ends. This CDR3 comprises 13 residues. DNA for the CDR3: TGTGCCAGCAGTGCGAGTACTGGAAACACCATATATTTT. Amino acid sequence: CASSASTGNTIYF.